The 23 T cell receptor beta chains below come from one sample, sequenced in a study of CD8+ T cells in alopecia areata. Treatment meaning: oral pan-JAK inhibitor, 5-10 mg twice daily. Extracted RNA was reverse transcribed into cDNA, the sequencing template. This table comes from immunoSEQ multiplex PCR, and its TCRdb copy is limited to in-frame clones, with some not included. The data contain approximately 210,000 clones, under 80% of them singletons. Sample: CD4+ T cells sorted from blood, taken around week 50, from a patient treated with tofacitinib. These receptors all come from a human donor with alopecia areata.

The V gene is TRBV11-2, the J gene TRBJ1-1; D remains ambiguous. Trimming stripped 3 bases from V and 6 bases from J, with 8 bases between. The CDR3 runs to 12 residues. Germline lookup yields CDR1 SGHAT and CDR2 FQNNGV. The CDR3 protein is CASSLPGAEAFF. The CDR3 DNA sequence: TGTGCCAGCAGCTTGCCGGGAGCTGAAGCTTTCTTT.

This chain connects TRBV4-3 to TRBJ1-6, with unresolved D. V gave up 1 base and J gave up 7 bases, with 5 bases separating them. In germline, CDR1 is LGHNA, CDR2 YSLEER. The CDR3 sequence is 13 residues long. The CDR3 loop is CASSQVSNSPLHF. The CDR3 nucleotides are TGCGCCAGCAGCCAAGTATCAAATTCACCCCTCCACTTT.

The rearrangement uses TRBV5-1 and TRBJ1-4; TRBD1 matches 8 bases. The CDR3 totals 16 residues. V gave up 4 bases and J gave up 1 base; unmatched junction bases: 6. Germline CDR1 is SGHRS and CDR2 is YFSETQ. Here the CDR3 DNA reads TGCGCCAGCAGCACCGGGACAGGAGGAACTAATGAAAAACTGTTTTTT. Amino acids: CASSTGTGGTNEKLFF.

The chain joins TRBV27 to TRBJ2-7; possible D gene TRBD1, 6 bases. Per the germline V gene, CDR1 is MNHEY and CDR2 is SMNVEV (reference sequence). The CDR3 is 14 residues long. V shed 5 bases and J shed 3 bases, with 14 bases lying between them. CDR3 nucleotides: TGTGCCAGCAGTCCGTTGGACAGCCACTACGAGCAGTACTTC. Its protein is CASSPLDSHYEQYF.

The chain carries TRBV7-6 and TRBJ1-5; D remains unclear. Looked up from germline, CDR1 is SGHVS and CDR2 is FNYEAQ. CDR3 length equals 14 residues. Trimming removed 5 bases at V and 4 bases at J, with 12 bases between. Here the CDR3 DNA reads TGTGCCAGCAGCCTGGCCTCTATGAATCAGCCCCAGCATTTT. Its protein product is CASSLASMNQPQHF.

The CDR3 DNA reads as TGTGCCAGCAGCGAGGGACTAGCGTCCGGGGAGCTGTTTTTT. It codes for CASSEGLASGELFF. The rearrangement joins TRBV5-6 to TRBJ2-2, with 10 bases matching TRBD2. CDR3 length: 14 residues. Trimming at V came to 4 bases and at J to 6 bases, leaving 3 bases not matched to a gene. Germline values: CDR1 SGHDT, CDR2 YYEEEE. Looking up the rest from reference TRBV5-6 and TRBJ2-2 gives the full variable domain: DAGVTQSPTHLIKTRGQQVTLRCSPKSGHDTVSWYQQALGQGPQFIFQYYEEEERQRGNFPDRFSGHQFPNYSSELNVNALLLGDSALYLCASSEGLASGELFFGEGSRLTVL.

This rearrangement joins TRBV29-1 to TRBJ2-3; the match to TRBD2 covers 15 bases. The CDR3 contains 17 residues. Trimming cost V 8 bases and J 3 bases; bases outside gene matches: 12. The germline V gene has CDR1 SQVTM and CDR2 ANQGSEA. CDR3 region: CSFHGTSGGLETDTQYF. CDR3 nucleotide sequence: TGCAGCTTCCACGGGACTAGCGGGGGGCTGGAGACAGATACGCAGTATTTT.

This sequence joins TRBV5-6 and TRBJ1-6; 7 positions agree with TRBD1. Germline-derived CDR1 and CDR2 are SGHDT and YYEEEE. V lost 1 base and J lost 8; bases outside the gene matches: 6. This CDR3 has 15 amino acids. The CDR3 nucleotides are TGTGCCAGCAGCTTGCCCGGGACAGCGGATTCACCCCTCCACTTT. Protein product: CASSLPGTADSPLHF.

As DNA, the CDR3 is TGCGCCAGCAGCCAAGATAGGGCAGTAGGAGGCTACACCTTC. Its translation: CASSQDRAVGGYTF. J is TRBJ1-2 and V is TRBV4-3; D call uncertain. The ends were cut back, 0 bases at V and 8 bases at J, with 13 bases in the middle. This CDR3 contains 14 residues. Germline V gives CDR1 LGHNA, CDR2 YSLEER.

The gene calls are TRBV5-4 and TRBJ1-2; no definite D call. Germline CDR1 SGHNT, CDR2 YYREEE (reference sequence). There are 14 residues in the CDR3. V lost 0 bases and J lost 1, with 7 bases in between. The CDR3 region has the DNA TGTGCCAGCAGCTTGGCTGGCATTAACTATGGCTACACCTTC. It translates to CASSLAGINYGYTF.

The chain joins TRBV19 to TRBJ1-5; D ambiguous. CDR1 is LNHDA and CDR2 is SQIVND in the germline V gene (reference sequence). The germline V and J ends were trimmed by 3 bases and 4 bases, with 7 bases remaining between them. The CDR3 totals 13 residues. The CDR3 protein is CASSIRKNQPQHF. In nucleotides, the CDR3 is TGTGCCAGTAGTATCCGTAAGAATCAGCCCCAGCATTTT. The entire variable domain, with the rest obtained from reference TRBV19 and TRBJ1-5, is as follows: DGGITQSPKYLFRKEGQNVTLSCEQNLNHDAMYWYRQDPGQGLRLIYYSQIVNDFQKGDIAEGYSVSREKKESFPLTVTSAQKNPTAFYLCASSIRKNQPQHFGDGTRLSIL.

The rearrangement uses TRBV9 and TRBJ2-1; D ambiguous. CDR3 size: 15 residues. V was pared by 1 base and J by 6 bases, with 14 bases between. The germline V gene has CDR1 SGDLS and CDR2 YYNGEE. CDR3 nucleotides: TGTGCCAGCAGCGTATCAGGTTTGGGTTCCAATGAGCAGTTCTTC. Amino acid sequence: CASSVSGLGSNEQFF.

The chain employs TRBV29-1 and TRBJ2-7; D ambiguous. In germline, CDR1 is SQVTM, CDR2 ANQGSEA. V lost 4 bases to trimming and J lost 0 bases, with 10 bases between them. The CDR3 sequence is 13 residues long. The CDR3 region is CSVARPLSYEQYF. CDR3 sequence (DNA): TGCAGCGTTGCCAGGCCCCTCTCCTACGAGCAGTACTTC.

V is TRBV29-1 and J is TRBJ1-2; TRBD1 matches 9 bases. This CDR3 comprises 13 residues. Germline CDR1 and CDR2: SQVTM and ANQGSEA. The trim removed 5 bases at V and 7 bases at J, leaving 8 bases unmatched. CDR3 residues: CSVHQGDRAGYTF. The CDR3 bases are TGCAGCGTTCATCAGGGGGACAGGGCTGGCTACACCTTC.

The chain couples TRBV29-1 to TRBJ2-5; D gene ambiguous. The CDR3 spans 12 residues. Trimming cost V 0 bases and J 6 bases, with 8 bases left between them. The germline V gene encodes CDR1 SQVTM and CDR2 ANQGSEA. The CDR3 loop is CSVEETVKTQYF. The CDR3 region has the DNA TGCAGCGTTGAAGAAACAGTAAAGACCCAGTACTTC. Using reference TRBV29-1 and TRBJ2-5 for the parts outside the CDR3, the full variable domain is SAVISQKPSRDICQRGTSLTIQCQVDSQVTMMFWYRQQPGQSLTLIATANQGSEATYESGFVIDKFPISRPNLTFSTLTVSNMSPEDSSIYLCSVEETVKTQYFGPGTRLLVL.

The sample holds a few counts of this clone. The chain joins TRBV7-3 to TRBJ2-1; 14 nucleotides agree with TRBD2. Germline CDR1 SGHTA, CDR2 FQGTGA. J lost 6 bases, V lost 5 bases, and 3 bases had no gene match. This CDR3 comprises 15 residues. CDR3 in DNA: TGTGCCAGCAGCCTCGGGACTAGCGGGAGCAATGAGCAGTTCTTC. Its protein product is CASSLGTSGSNEQFF.

The CDR3 here is CSVGTGSGANVLTF. The CDR3 DNA reads as TGCAGCGTTGGGACAGGGTCTGGGGCCAACGTCCTGACTTTC. The chain joins TRBV29-1 to TRBJ2-6; 8 bases line up with TRBD1. CDR3 length: 14 amino acids. Germline V lookup: CDR1 SQVTM, CDR2 ANQGSEA. After removal of 4 bases from V and 1 base from J, the junction contained 0 bases not matched to a gene.

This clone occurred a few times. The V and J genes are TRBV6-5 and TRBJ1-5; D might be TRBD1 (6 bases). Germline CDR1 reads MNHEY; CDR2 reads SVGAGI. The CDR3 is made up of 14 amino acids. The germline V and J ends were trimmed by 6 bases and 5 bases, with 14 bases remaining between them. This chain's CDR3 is CASSRDIRYQPQHF. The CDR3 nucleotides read TGTGCCAGCAGCCGGGACATACGTTATCAGCCCCAGCATTTT.

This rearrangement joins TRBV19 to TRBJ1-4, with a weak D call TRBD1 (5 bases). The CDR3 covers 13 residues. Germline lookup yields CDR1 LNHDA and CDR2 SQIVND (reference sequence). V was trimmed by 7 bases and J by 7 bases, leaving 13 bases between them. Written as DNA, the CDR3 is TGTGCCAGTACTGGGACTAGGGGTGAAAAACTGTTTTTT. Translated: CASTGTRGEKLFF.

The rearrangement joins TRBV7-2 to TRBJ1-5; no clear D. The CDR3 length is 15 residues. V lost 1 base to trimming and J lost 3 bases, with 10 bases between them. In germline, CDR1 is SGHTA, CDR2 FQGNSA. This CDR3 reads CASSLEAGINQPQHF. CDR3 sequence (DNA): TGTGCCAGCAGCTTAGAGGCAGGTATCAATCAGCCCCAGCATTTT.

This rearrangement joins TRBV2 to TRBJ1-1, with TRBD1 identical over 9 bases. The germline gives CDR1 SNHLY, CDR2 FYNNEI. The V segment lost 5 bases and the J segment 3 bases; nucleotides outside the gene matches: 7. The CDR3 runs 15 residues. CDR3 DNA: TGTGCCAGCAGTCTAGACAGGACAGGGGACACTGAAGCTTTCTTT. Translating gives CASSLDRTGDTEAFF.

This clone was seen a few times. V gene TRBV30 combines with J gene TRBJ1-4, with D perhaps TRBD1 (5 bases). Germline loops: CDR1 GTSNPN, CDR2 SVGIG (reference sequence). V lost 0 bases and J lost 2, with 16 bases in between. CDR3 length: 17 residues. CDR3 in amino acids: CAWSVSGGAATNEKLFF. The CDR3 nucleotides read TGTGCCTGGAGTGTATCTGGAGGGGCAGCCACTAATGAAAAACTGTTTTTT.

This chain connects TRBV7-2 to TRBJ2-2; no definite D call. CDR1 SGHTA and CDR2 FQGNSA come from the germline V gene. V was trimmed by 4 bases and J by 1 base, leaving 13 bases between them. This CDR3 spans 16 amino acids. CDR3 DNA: TGTGCCAGCAGCTCCGTTGCGGTCATGAACACCGGGGAGCTGTTTTTT. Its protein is CASSSVAVMNTGELFF.